The clone carrying this T cell receptor (beta chain) was picked up a small number of times. Antigen unknown. The record originates from a study of a mutant IDH1 vaccine in newly diagnosed glioma. Turning to the study itself: Patients underwent eight vaccinations, which took place in weeks 1, 3, 5, 7, 11, 15, 19 and 23. The study, taken as a whole, reports: Researchers report vaccine-induced immune responses in about 93% of patients.

The table came from immunoSEQ multiplex PCR; TCRdb's copy has only in-frame clones and leaves some out. The sample holds 35,000 to 45,000 clones, roughly 92% seen once. Time point indicated: week 5, during vaccination. A 20-mer mutant IDH1 peptide at 300 ug was injected subcutaneously with topical imiquimod. There were new WHO grade 3 or 4 astrocytomas in the donors, and these were IDH1-mutant and ATRX-lost. The TCR comes from a man aged 50 to 59 with glioma. This sample comprised PBMCs, obtained from a glioma patient whose treatment included an IDH1 peptide vaccine.

Here the CDR3 DNA reads TGTGCCTGGAGTGTACTGGGGGACACTGAAGCTTTCTTT. This sequence encodes CAWSVLGDTEAFF. This rearrangement joins TRBV30 to TRBJ1-1, with D possibly matching TRBD1 (5 bases). This CDR3 comprises 13 residues. Trimming took 0 bases from V and 3 from J, leaving 8 bases between them. CDR1 and CDR2 (germline): GTSNPN, SVGIG (reference sequence).